These 19 T cell receptor beta chains came from one sample sequenced in a study of cytomegalovirus exposure and HLA in healthy donors. Researchers ran the PCR with 60 Vbeta and 13 Jbeta primers. Measured with immunoSEQ multiplex PCR; TCRdb has only the in-frame clones, and not every one. The sample contains 140,000 to 150,000 clones, about 72% of which appear only once. Sequenced: PBMCs. These receptors were obtained from a man aged 40-49 years in good health and CMV-seronegative.

V and J are TRBV9 and TRBJ2-3; 13 nucleotides agree with TRBD2. The ends lost 2 bases at V and 2 bases at J; junction bases unmatched: 5. The CDR3 is made up of 17 amino acids. Germline V gene data show CDR1 as SGDLS and CDR2 as YYNGEE. CDR3 protein: CASSVGTSGEPTDTQYF. CDR3 nucleotides: TGTGCCAGCAGCGTCGGGACTAGCGGGGAGCCCACAGATACGCAGTATTTT.

The CDR3 here is CASTETGSGANVLTF. CDR3 in DNA: TGCGCCAGCACCGAAACAGGGTCTGGGGCCAACGTCCTGACTTTC. This chain links TRBV5-1 with TRBJ2-6, with D possibly TRBD1 on 6 matching bases. Germline V gene data show CDR1 as SGHRS and CDR2 as YFSETQ. This CDR3 region has 15 residues. Trimming cost V 6 bases and J 1 base, with 11 bases left between them.

The chain recombines TRBV2 with TRBJ2-5; D is possibly TRBD2 (6 bases). The germline V gene encodes CDR1 SNHLY and CDR2 FYNNEI. CDR3 size: 14 residues. V lost 4 bases, J lost 2 bases, and 11 bases lay in between. The CDR3 is CASSVEGRQETQYF. CDR3 in DNA: TGTGCCAGCAGTGTGGAGGGCAGACAAGAGACCCAGTACTTC.

This chain connects TRBV6-1 to TRBJ1-1, with D tentatively TRBD1 (6 bases). The CDR3 spans 14 residues. CDR1 and CDR2 from the germline V gene are MNHNS and SASEGT. The V end was cut by 7 bases, the J end by 2 bases, with 14 bases between. CDR3 region: CASILSRGNTEAFF. The DNA of the CDR3 is TGTGCCAGCATACTCAGCAGGGGCAACACTGAAGCTTTCTTT.

V is TRBV25-1 and J is TRBJ2-1; 7 bases agree with TRBD1. The CDR3 extends over 16 amino acids. V lost 4 bases, J lost 3 bases, and 9 bases stayed unmatched. CDR1 is MGHDK and CDR2 is SYGVNS in the germline V gene. The CDR3 region is CASSVSETGFYNEQFF. CDR3 sequence (DNA): TGTGCCAGCAGTGTCTCAGAGACAGGGTTCTACAATGAGCAGTTCTTC. The full variable domain, with the rest looked up from reference TRBV25-1 and TRBJ2-1, is EADIYQTPRYLVIGTGKKITLECSQTMGHDKMYWYQQDPGMELHLIHYSYGVNSTEKGDLSSESTVSRIRTEHFPLTLESARPSHTSQYLCASSVSETGFYNEQFFGPGTRLTVL.

The gene calls are TRBV28 and TRBJ1-1; weak D call: TRBD1 (6 bases). The CDR3 spans 14 residues. V was pared by 4 bases and J by 5 bases, with 14 bases between. Germline-derived CDR1 and CDR2 are MDHEN and SYDVKM. The CDR3 here is CASSSPQGRTEAFF. In nucleotides, the CDR3 is TGTGCCAGCAGTTCCCCTCAGGGGCGGACTGAAGCTTTCTTT.

The V gene is TRBV5-1, the J gene TRBJ1-2; D might be TRBD1 (5 bases). Deletions cut 0 bases from V and 13 bases from J, with 16 bases between. Germline loops: CDR1 SGHRS, CDR2 YFSETQ. This CDR3 has 13 amino acids. CDR3 region: CASSLDTGVRITF. CDR3 sequence (DNA): TGCGCCAGCAGCTTGGATACGGGGGTTAGGATCACCTTC.

This clone was observed a handful of times. The chain recombines TRBV27 with TRBJ2-1; the match to TRBD2 covers 15 bases. Germline V gene sequence: CDR1 MNHEY, CDR2 SMNVEV (reference sequence). V gave up 5 bases and J gave up 7 bases; unmatched junction bases: 12. The CDR3 consists of 18 residues. The CDR3 region has the DNA TGTGCCAGCAGTCTAAGCCCGCTCGGGACTAGCGGGAGGAATGAGCAGTTCTTC. Translated, it gives CASSLSPLGTSGRNEQFF.

The rearrangement uses TRBV4-1 and TRBJ2-1; 7 positions match TRBD1. V shed 2 bases and J 7 bases; nucleotides not matched to a gene: 5. Per the germline V gene, CDR1 is MGHRA and CDR2 is YSYEKL. The CDR3 length is 14 residues. In DNA form, the CDR3 reads TGCGCCAGCAGCCAACCAGGGACAGCTAATGAGCAGTTCTTC. It translates to CASSQPGTANEQFF.

This clone was recorded a few times. This chain uses TRBV5-5 with TRBJ2-3; 7 bases are shared with TRBD1. V was clipped by 4 bases and J by 3 bases; unmatched bases: 8. In germline, CDR1 is SGHKS, CDR2 YYEKEE (reference sequence). This CDR3 has 15 residues. The CDR3, as DNA: TGTGCCAGCAGCCGCACGGGACAGAAAACAGATACGCAGTATTTT. Its protein product is CASSRTGQKTDTQYF.

The V and J genes are TRBV9 and TRBJ2-7; TRBD1 agrees at 7 bases. J was trimmed by 6 bases and V by 4 bases; bases with no gene match: 13. The CDR3 has 15 residues. Per the germline V gene, CDR1 is SGDLS and CDR2 is YYNGEE. CDR3 in amino acids: CASSMGKDRTGEQYF. The CDR3 coding sequence is TGTGCCAGCAGCATGGGGAAGGACAGGACTGGCGAGCAGTACTTC. The whole variable domain, remainder taken from reference TRBV9 and TRBJ2-7, is DSGVTQTPKHLITATGQRVTLRCSPRSGDLSVYWYQQSLDQGLQFLIQYYNGEERAKGNILERFSAQQFPDLHSELNLSSLELGDSALYFCASSMGKDRTGEQYFGPGTRLTVT.

This clone was detected only a few times. J is TRBJ2-3 and V is TRBV29-1; perhaps TRBD2 as D (5 bases). The CDR3 sequence is 16 residues long. The germline CDR1 and CDR2 sequences are SQVTM and ANQGSEA. V was shortened by 6 bases and J by 2 bases, with 21 bases between the two germline ends. The CDR3 nucleotides read TGCAGCGTGCAGGAACCGTCGGACTGGTACACAGATACGCAGTATTTT. This codes for CSVQEPSDWYTDTQYF.

The chain is built from TRBV27 and TRBJ2-7; D perhaps matches TRBD2 (5 bases). Trimming pared 4 bases from V and 0 bases from J, leaving 13 bases between. Germline assignment: CDR1 MNHEY and CDR2 SMNVEV (reference sequence). The CDR3 contains 15 residues. CDR3 nucleotide sequence: TGTGCCAGCAGTTATAACGGGATGCTCTCCTACGAGCAGTACTTC. Protein sequence: CASSYNGMLSYEQYF.

This sequence joins TRBV5-4 and TRBJ2-5; no clear D. The J call may be incorrect, as the DNA end agrees better with TRBJ2-7. The germline CDR1 and CDR2 sequences are SGHNT and YYREEE (reference sequence). The CDR3 totals 15 residues. CDR3 residues: CASSLSALYSYEQYF. CDR3 coding DNA: TGTGCCAGCAGCTTGAGCGCGCTATACTCCTACGAGCAGTACTTC.

This clone was observed once. The chain carries TRBV4-3 and TRBJ2-7; the D gene is possibly TRBD2 (6 bases). The V end was cut by 0 bases, the J end by 4 bases, with 22 bases between. The CDR3 is 18 residues long. Germline V lookup: CDR1 LGHNA, CDR2 YSLEER. The CDR3 spells CASSQDSSMGGSAYEQYF. CDR3 in DNA: TGCGCCAGCAGCCAAGATTCTAGCATGGGAGGATCGGCTTACGAGCAGTACTTC.

This chain joins TRBV11-2 and TRBJ2-1; no definite D call. The CDR3 totals 14 residues. The germline gives CDR1 SGHAT, CDR2 FQNNGV. The V end was cut by 1 base, the J end by 5 bases, with 9 bases between. CDR3 nucleotides: TGTGCCAGCAGCTTAGGTAGCCCGAACAATGAGCAGTTCTTC. This translates into CASSLGSPNNEQFF. Supplemented by reference TRBV11-2 and TRBJ2-1, the full variable domain reads EAGVAQSPRYKIIEKRQSVAFWCNPISGHATLYWYQQILGQGPKLLIQFQNNGVVDDSQLPKDRFSAERLKGVDSTLKIQPAKLEDSAVYLCASSLGSPNNEQFFGPGTRLTVL.

The J gene is TRBJ2-7, the V gene TRBV21-1; TRBD1 is taken as the D call from the table, unchecked against the DNA. TRBV21-1 represents a pseudogene. The length of the CDR3 is 16 residues. In DNA form, the CDR3 reads TGTGCCAGCAGCAAAGGCCGGGACAGGATACACTACGAGCAGTACTTC. Translated, it gives CASSKGRDRIHYEQYF.

In its sample, this clone was seen a few times. V usage is TRBV7-8 and J usage is TRBJ2-7; D not resolved. V lost 6 bases to trimming and J lost 0 bases, with 15 bases between them. Germline loops: CDR1 SGHVS, CDR2 FQNEAQ. The CDR3 loop spans 15 amino acids. CDR3: CASRLTGSSSYEQYF. The CDR3 DNA reads TGTGCCAGCAGGCTAACGGGTTCCAGCTCCTACGAGCAGTACTTC.

This rearrangement joins TRBV6-6 to TRBJ1-1; 12 positions agree with TRBD1. The trim removed 8 bases at V and 11 bases at J, leaving 12 bases unmatched. The CDR3 consists of 14 residues. Germline CDR1 reads MNHNY; CDR2 reads SVGAGI (reference sequence). The chain's CDR3 is CASVLPGQGARAFF. CDR3 coding DNA: TGTGCCAGCGTTCTTCCGGGACAGGGGGCGCGGGCTTTCTTT.